The 30 T cell receptor beta chains presented below share a single source sample, sequenced in a study of shared clonotypes between healthy human individuals. This table comes from immunoSEQ multiplex PCR, and its TCRdb copy is limited to in-frame clones, with some not included. The sample contains approximately 1,500,000 clones, over 95% of which appear only once. The sequenced material came from naive CD4+ T cells sorted from blood. As for subset: CD45RA+ positively selected. Receptor source: a man between 25 and 39 years old in good health.

The chain employs TRBV6-6 and TRBJ2-2, with a tentative D call TRBD1 (5 bases). Trimming pared 11 bases from V and 6 bases from J, leaving 16 bases between. The CDR3 extends over 13 amino acids. Germline V gene sequence: CDR1 MNHNY, CDR2 SVGAGI (reference sequence). DNA for the CDR3: TGTGCCGCAGCCGGCACAGGTTCCGGGGAGCTGTTTTTT. Amino acid sequence: CAAAGTGSGELFF.

The V gene is TRBV28, the J gene TRBJ1-4; D may be TRBD1 (6 bases). V was clipped by 7 bases and J by 8 bases, with 14 bases between them. Germline loops: CDR1 MDHEN, CDR2 SYDVKM. The CDR3 length is 13 residues. The chain's CDR3 is CASISLGQEKLFF. CDR3 coding DNA: TGTGCCAGCATTAGTCTGGGACAAGAAAAACTGTTTTTT.

The V gene is TRBV11-3, the J gene TRBJ2-2, with D uncertain. The CDR3 is made up of 16 amino acids. Looked up from germline, CDR1 is SGHNT and CDR2 is YENEEA. The ends were cut back, 5 bases at V and 4 bases at J, with 17 bases in the middle. CDR3 coding DNA: TGTGCCAGCAGCCGAAGGTCCACCCTCGGCACCGGGGAGCTGTTTTTT. It encodes CASSRRSTLGTGELFF.

The chain links TRBV7-9 to TRBJ2-5; 9 nucleotides line up with TRBD1. The CDR3 sequence is 14 residues long. Trimming at V came to 6 bases and at J to 5 bases, leaving 7 bases not matched to a gene. In germline, CDR1 is SEHNR, CDR2 FQNEAQ (reference sequence). The chain's CDR3 is CASSRDRAGETQYF. For the CDR3, the DNA is TGTGCCAGCAGTCGGGACAGGGCGGGGGAGACCCAGTACTTC. The full variable domain, rest sourced from reference TRBV7-9 and TRBJ2-5, is DTGVSQNPRHKITKRGQNVTFRCDPISEHNRLYWYRQTLGQGPEFLTYFQNEAQLEKSRLLSDRFSAERPKGSFSTLEIQRTEQGDSAMYLCASSRDRAGETQYFGPGTRLLVL.

The chain has TRBV5-1 and TRBJ1-1; TRBD1 matches 10 bases. The CDR3 extends over 15 amino acids. Trimming cost V 4 bases and J 5 bases; bases outside gene matches: 8. CDR1 and CDR2 (germline): SGHRS, YFSETQ. The CDR3 region has the DNA TGCGCCAGCAGCCCAAAGACAGGGGGCGATACTGAAGCTTTCTTT. Its protein is CASSPKTGGDTEAFF.

This clone was picked up one time. The chain combines TRBV29-1 with TRBJ2-1; 13 bases fit TRBD2. V shed 7 bases, J shed 12 bases, and the junction held 6 bases outside the gene matches. The CDR3 extends over 12 amino acids. Germline assignment: CDR1 SQVTM and CDR2 ANQGSEA. The CDR3 sequence: CSADRTSGGQFF. CDR3 DNA sequence: TGCAGCGCGGATCGGACTAGCGGGGGGCAGTTCTTC.

This chain joins TRBV11-2 and TRBJ2-1, with TRBD2 matching 10 bases. CDR3 size: 17 residues. With 2 bases clipped from V and 7 bases from J, the junction kept 11 bases outside the gene matches. The V gene's germline CDR1 is SGHAT and CDR2 FQNNGV. CDR3 DNA sequence: TGTGCCAGCAGCTTATCCCCTAGCGGGAGCATAGTAAATGAGCAGTTCTTC. Its protein product is CASSLSPSGSIVNEQFF.

This clone was seen a single time. J is TRBJ2-1 and V is TRBV9, with a tentative D call TRBD2 (7 bases). The CDR3 runs to 15 residues. In germline, CDR1 is SGDLS, CDR2 YYNGEE. The germline V and J ends were trimmed by 4 bases and 3 bases, with 14 bases remaining between them. CDR3 residues: CASSTGGGSYNEQFF. In nucleotides, the CDR3 is TGTGCCAGCAGCACCGGGGGCGGGAGCTACAATGAGCAGTTCTTC.

Only one count was recorded for this clone. The chain links TRBV5-4 to TRBJ1-4; 8 positions agree with TRBD1. The germline CDR1 and CDR2 sequences are SGHNT and YYREEE (reference sequence). This CDR3 contains 13 residues. V gave up 2 bases and J gave up 8 bases; unmatched junction bases: 2. Written as DNA, the CDR3 is TGTGCCAGCAGCTTCCAGGGGGCCGAAAAACTGTTTTTT. Residues: CASSFQGAEKLFF.

The chain joins TRBV28 to TRBJ1-5, with TRBD1 matching 9 bases. Losses at the gene ends were 6 bases for V and 3 bases for J; bases not matched to a gene: 6. This CDR3 is built from 15 residues. Looked up from germline, CDR1 is MDHEN and CDR2 is SYDVKM. In nucleotides, the CDR3 is TGTGCCAGCAGGCGAAACAGGGGGCTCAATCAGCCCCAGCATTTT. Its translation: CASRRNRGLNQPQHF.

The chain carries TRBV7-7 and TRBJ2-5; perhaps TRBD2 as D (5 bases). The length of the CDR3 is 15 residues. Trimming stripped 1 base from V and 2 bases from J, with 11 bases between. CDR1 and CDR2 from the germline V gene are SSHAT and FNYEAQ (reference sequence). Here the CDR3 DNA reads TGTGCCAGCAGCTTAGTCGGGTCGGGGCAAGAGACCCAGTACTTC. It codes for CASSLVGSGQETQYF.

This chain links TRBV30 with TRBJ2-1, with TRBD2 identical over 7 bases. Germline values: CDR1 GTSNPN, CDR2 SVGIG (reference sequence). V trimming: 2 bases; J trimming: 2 bases; junction bases outside the gene matches: 6. CDR3 length: 15 amino acids. CDR3 amino acids: CAWSTPSGAYNEQFF. CDR3 in DNA: TGTGCCTGGAGTACACCTAGCGGAGCCTACAATGAGCAGTTCTTC.

The chain has TRBV11-2 and TRBJ2-5; the D is unclear. The germline V gene has CDR1 SGHAT and CDR2 FQNNGV. The ends were cut back, 5 bases at V and 0 bases at J, with 7 bases in the middle. The CDR3 runs 13 residues. Written as DNA, the CDR3 is TGTGCCAGCAGCAGAGGACACCAAGAGACCCAGTACTTC. Its protein product is CASSRGHQETQYF. The full variable domain, completed using reference TRBV11-2 and TRBJ2-5, is EAGVAQSPRYKIIEKRQSVAFWCNPISGHATLYWYQQILGQGPKLLIQFQNNGVVDDSQLPKDRFSAERLKGVDSTLKIQPAKLEDSAVYLCASSRGHQETQYFGPGTRLLVL.

The gene calls are TRBV5-5 and TRBJ2-4; 7 nucleotides agree with TRBD2. The germline gives CDR1 SGHKS, CDR2 YYEKEE (reference sequence). The CDR3 is made up of 19 amino acids. The V segment lost 4 bases and the J segment 0 bases; nucleotides outside the gene matches: 16. The CDR3 nucleotides read TGTGCCAGCAGCATACCCCGGGACTATTCTCGATTAGCCAAAAACATTCAGTACTTC. Translated, it gives CASSIPRDYSRLAKNIQYF.

The chain carries TRBV18 and TRBJ1-5; D gene unclear. The V and J ends lost 0 bases and 11 bases respectively, with 14 bases between them. The CDR3 has 14 residues. Germline CDR1 and CDR2: KGHSH and LQKENI. The chain's CDR3 is CASSPPNNPQSQHF. The CDR3 DNA is TGTGCCAGCTCACCACCAAATAATCCACAGTCCCAGCATTTT.

This clone has a single count. The chain recombines TRBV25-1 with TRBJ2-7; TRBD2 is a possible D gene (6 bases). Germline V gives CDR1 MGHDK, CDR2 SYGVNS. The CDR3 totals 15 residues. V was trimmed by 3 bases and J by 2 bases, leaving 14 bases between them. The CDR3 nucleotides are TGTGCCAGCAGTGATGGGCGGCGGGGAGCCTACGAGCAGTACTTC. The encoded protein is CASSDGRRGAYEQYF.

The rearrangement uses TRBV19 and TRBJ1-1, with D possibly TRBD1 on 6 matching bases. This CDR3 comprises 13 residues. CDR1 and CDR2 (germline): LNHDA, SQIVND (reference sequence). V was shortened by 6 bases and J by 3 bases, with 11 bases between the two germline ends. The CDR3 region has the DNA TGTGCCAGTAGGGACAGCTTCTACACTGAAGCTTTCTTT. Translating it yields CASRDSFYTEAFF.

The rearrangement joins TRBV15 to TRBJ2-3; the D gene is possibly TRBD2 (5 bases). Germline loops: CDR1 LNHNV, CDR2 YYDKDF (reference sequence). The CDR3 length is 14 residues. Between the trimmed V and J ends, which lost 1 base and 2 bases, there was a span of 7 bases. CDR3 coding DNA: TGTGCCACCAGCAGAGTCGACTACACAGATACGCAGTATTTT. Its translation: CATSRVDYTDTQYF. The variable domain in full, with the rest retrieved from reference TRBV15 and TRBJ2-3, is DAMVIQNPRYQVTQFGKPVTLSCSQTLNHNVMYWYQQKSSQAPKLLFHYYDKDFNNEADTPDNFQSRRPNTSFCFLDIRSPGLGDTAMYLCATSRVDYTDTQYFGPGTRLTVL.

This rearrangement joins TRBV18 to TRBJ2-5; 9 positions match TRBD2. Trimming cost V 5 bases and J 1 base; bases outside gene matches: 5. The CDR3 sequence is 15 residues long. In germline, CDR1 is KGHSH, CDR2 LQKENI. CDR3 nucleotide sequence: TGTGCCAGCTCAGAGACTAGCGGCTCCCAAGAGACCCAGTACTTC. Translated: CASSETSGSQETQYF. The full variable domain, with the rest looked up from reference TRBV18 and TRBJ2-5, is NAGVMQNPRHLVRRRGQEARLRCSPMKGHSHVYWYRQLPEEGLKFMVYLQKENIIDESGMPKERFSAEFPKEGPSILRIQQVVRGDSAAYFCASSETSGSQETQYFGPGTRLLVL.

The chain employs TRBV5-1 and TRBJ1-2; TRBD1 is a possible D gene (6 bases). CDR3 length equals 13 residues. V was pared by 0 bases and J by 12 bases, with 15 bases between. The V gene's germline CDR1 is SGHRS and CDR2 YFSETQ. The CDR3 spells CASSLGSGERDTF. In DNA, the CDR3 is TGCGCCAGCAGCTTGGGGTCAGGGGAGAGGGACACCTTC.

V gene TRBV12-5 combines with J gene TRBJ2-1, with 8 bases that match TRBD2. V trimming: 6 bases; J trimming: 7 bases; junction bases outside the gene matches: 11. This CDR3 region has 15 residues. Germline assignment: CDR1 LGHNT and CDR2 FRNRAP. CDR3 residues: CASGRGAGVKNEQFF. Here the CDR3 DNA reads TGTGCTAGTGGACGGGGAGCGGGAGTCAAGAATGAGCAGTTCTTC. Full variable domain (outside the CDR3, taken from reference TRBV12-5 and TRBJ2-1): DARVTQTPRHKVTEMGQEVTMRCQPILGHNTVFWYRQTMMQGLELLAYFRNRAPLDDSGMPKDRFSAEMPDATLATLKIQPSEPRDSAVYFCASGRGAGVKNEQFFGPGTRLTVL.

The V and J genes are TRBV5-5 and TRBJ1-2, with D maybe TRBD1 (5 bases). The germline V gene encodes CDR1 SGHKS and CDR2 YYEKEE (reference sequence). The CDR3 has 14 residues. The germline V and J ends were trimmed by 2 bases and 8 bases, with 16 bases remaining between them. The CDR3 sequence is CASSFQTAAIGYTF. The CDR3, as DNA: TGTGCCAGCAGCTTCCAGACAGCGGCTATCGGCTACACCTTC.

This chain connects TRBV18 to TRBJ2-1; D unresolved. The germline V and J ends were trimmed by 5 bases and 9 bases, with 23 bases remaining between them. The CDR3 is 16 residues long. Germline lookup yields CDR1 KGHSH and CDR2 LQKENI. The CDR3 is CASSRTESFRPAEQFF. The CDR3 nucleotides are TGTGCCAGCTCAAGAACCGAGTCGTTCCGGCCTGCTGAGCAGTTCTTC.

For the CDR3, the DNA is TGTGCCAGTAGTATAGGTGGGCTCCGGGACCAGCATTTT. Protein product: CASSIGGLRDQHF. The chain couples TRBV19 to TRBJ1-5, with no clear D. Germline CDR1 LNHDA, CDR2 SQIVND (reference sequence). Between the trimmed V and J ends, which lost 1 base and 12 bases, there was a span of 13 bases. The CDR3 is 13 amino acids.

The chain employs TRBV9 and TRBJ1-2, with D possibly TRBD1 on 5 matching bases. The germline gives CDR1 SGDLS, CDR2 YYNGEE. This CDR3 is 13 amino acids long. V was shortened by 0 bases and J by 8 bases, with 11 bases between the two germline ends. For the CDR3, the DNA is TGTGCCAGCAGCGTAGAAGGGGAGCAGGGCTACACCTTC. Translating it yields CASSVEGEQGYTF. Looking up the rest from reference TRBV9 and TRBJ1-2 gives the full variable domain: DSGVTQTPKHLITATGQRVTLRCSPRSGDLSVYWYQQSLDQGLQFLIQYYNGEERAKGNILERFSAQQFPDLHSELNLSSLELGDSALYFCASSVEGEQGYTFGSGTRLTVV.

V gene TRBV9 combines with J gene TRBJ2-1; 7 bases fit TRBD2. Germline V gene sequence: CDR1 SGDLS, CDR2 YYNGEE. V lost 2 bases, J lost 1 base, and 6 bases stayed unmatched. There are 16 residues in the CDR3. CDR3 nucleotide sequence: TGTGCCAGCAGCGTTACTCTAGCGGAGTCCTACAATGAGCAGTTCTTC. Residues: CASSVTLAESYNEQFF.

This clone was detected only once. The chain uses TRBV7-9 and TRBJ2-7; 7 nucleotides align to TRBD2. This CDR3 spans 13 amino acids. V shed 0 bases and J 10 bases; nucleotides not matched to a gene: 6. CDR1 is SEHNR, CDR2 FQNEAQ, per germline (reference sequence). The CDR3 nucleotides read TGTGCCAGCAGCTTAGCGCTTCGGGAGGAACAGTACTTC. Translated, it gives CASSLALREEQYF.

The rearrangement uses TRBV18 and TRBJ2-1; 11 positions agree with TRBD2. This CDR3 is 18 amino acids long. V was clipped by 0 bases and J by 1 base; unmatched bases: 5. Germline CDR1 is KGHSH and CDR2 is LQKENI. The CDR3 sequence: CASSPPPSGRRSYNEQFF. The CDR3, as DNA: TGTGCCAGCTCACCACCGCCTAGCGGGAGGAGGTCCTACAATGAGCAGTTCTTC.

The chain uses TRBV5-1 and TRBJ2-1; TRBD1 agrees at 9 bases. This CDR3 spans 17 amino acids. Germline V gene sequence: CDR1 SGHRS, CDR2 YFSETQ. With V trimmed by 3 bases and J by 0 bases, 7 bases remained unmatched. The CDR3 region has the DNA TGCGCCAGCAGCTACGGGACAGGGCCTAGCTCCTACAATGAGCAGTTCTTC. Its protein is CASSYGTGPSSYNEQFF.

The chain combines TRBV7-2 with TRBJ1-1; no firm D call. Germline V gene data show CDR1 as SGHTA and CDR2 as FQGNSA. The V end was cut by 0 bases, the J end by 8 bases, with 16 bases between. CDR3 size: 15 residues. CDR3 amino acids: CASSLALLGRKEAFF. CDR3 DNA: TGTGCCAGCAGCTTAGCCCTTCTGGGAAGGAAGGAAGCTTTCTTT.